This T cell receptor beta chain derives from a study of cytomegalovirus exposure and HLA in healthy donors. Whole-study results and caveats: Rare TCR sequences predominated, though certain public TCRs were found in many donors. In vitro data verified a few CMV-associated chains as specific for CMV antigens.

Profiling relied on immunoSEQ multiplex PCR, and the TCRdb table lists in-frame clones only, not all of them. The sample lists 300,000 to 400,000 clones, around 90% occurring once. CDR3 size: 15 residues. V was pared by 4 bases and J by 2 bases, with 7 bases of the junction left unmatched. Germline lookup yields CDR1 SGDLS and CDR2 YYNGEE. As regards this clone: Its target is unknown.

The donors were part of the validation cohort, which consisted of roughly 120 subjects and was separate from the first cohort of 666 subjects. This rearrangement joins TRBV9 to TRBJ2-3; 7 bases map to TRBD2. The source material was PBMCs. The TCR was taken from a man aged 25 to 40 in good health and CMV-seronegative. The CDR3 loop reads CASSTGDYPTDTQYF. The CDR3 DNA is TGTGCCAGCAGCACTGGGGACTACCCCACAGATACGCAGTATTTT.